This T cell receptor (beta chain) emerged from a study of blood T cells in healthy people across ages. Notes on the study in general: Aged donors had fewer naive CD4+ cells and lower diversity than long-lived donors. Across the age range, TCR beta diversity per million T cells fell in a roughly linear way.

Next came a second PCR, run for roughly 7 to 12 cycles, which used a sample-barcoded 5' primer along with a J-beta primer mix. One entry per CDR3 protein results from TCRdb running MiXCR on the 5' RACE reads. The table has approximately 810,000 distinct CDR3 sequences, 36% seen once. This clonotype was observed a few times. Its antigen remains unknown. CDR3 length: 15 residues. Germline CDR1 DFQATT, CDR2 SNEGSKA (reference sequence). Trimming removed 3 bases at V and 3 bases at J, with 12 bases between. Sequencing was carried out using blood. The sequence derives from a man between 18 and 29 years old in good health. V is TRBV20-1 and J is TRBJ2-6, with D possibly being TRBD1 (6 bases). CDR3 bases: TGCAGTGCTAGTCCCAGGGGTCGTGGGGCCAACGTCCTGACTTTC. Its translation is CSASPRGRGANVLTF.